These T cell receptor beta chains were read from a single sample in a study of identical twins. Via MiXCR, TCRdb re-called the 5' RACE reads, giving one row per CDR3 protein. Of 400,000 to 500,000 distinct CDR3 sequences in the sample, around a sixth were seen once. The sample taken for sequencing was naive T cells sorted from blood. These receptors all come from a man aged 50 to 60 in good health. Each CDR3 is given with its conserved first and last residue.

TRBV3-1,CASSQDLGAQYF
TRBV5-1,CASSFSPLANYGYTF
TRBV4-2,CASSPTTPPGGAFF
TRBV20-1,CSATDGGEQYF
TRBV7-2,CASSSPKAGYNEQFF
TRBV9,CASSVSTGMGGRDEQYF
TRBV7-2,CASRRASGGPRGTQYF
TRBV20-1,CSARPGAMGETQYF
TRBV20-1,CSAREAGVVANYGYTF
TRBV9,CASSVSFGEETQYF
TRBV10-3,CAIAGTSGALGETQYF
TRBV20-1,CSAGGRESTDTQYF
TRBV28,CASSLSTGGSNEQFF
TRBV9,CASSVTPPGNEQFF
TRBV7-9,CASSLVTVDEAFF
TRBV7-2,CASRGLARNEQFF
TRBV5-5,CASSQRALRNGADTQYF
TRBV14,CASSQDHEQYF
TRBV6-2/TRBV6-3,CASSKPGQGRDTEAFF
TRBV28,CASSMMSGTGRGETQYF
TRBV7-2,CASSSRTGRQPQHF
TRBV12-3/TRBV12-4,CASSLGASGRGEQFF
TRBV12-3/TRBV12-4,CASSPPPPKRGFYEQYF
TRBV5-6,CASSRAGGNIQYF
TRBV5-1,CASSLESWGTDTQYF
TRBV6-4,CASSLELAAYNEQFF
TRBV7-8,CASSLGERGPYEQYF
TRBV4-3,CASSQDDQVYGYTF
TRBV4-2,CASSPRANQPQHF
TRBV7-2,CASSPQRGGGEQFF
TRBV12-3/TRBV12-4,CASSLMLGTAKNIQYF
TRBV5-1,CASSLTSNNEQFF
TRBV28,CASSLYDKETQYF
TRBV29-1,CSVVPSGRAGETQYF
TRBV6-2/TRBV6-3,CASSYRVQQYF
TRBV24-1,CATSDPTSGGLNEQFF
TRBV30,CAHSGDTDTQYF
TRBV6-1,CASRVRRGPASNEKLFF
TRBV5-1,CASKQQGPTEAFF
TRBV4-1,CASSQEGQGGYGYTF
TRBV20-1,CSASLNEQFF
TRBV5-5,CASSLDRFRNTGELFF
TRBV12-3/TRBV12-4,CASSFIDSAYGYTF
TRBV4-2,CASSQDRGGRDFSYEQYF
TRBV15,CATSPILAGGPGKQYF
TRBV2,CASNSMSGYTF
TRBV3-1,CASSQTGYYNEQFF
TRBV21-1,CASRRASLYHKTQYF
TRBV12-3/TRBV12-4,CASSAGTAQYF